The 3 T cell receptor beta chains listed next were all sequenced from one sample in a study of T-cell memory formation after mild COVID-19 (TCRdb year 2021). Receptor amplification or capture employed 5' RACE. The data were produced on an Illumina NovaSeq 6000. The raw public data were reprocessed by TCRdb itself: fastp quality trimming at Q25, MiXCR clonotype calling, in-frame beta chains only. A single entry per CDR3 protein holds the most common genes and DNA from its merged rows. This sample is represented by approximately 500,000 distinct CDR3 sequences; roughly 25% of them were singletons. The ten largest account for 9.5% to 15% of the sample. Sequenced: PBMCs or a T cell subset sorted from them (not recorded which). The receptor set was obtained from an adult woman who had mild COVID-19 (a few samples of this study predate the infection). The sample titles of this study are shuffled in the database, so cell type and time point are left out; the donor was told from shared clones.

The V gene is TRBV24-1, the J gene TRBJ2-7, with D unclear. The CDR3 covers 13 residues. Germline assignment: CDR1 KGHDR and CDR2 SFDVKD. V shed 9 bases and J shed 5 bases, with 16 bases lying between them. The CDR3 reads CATSKPGGDEQYF. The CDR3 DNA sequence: TGTGCCACCTCGAAGCCAGGTGGGGACGAGCAGTACTTC.

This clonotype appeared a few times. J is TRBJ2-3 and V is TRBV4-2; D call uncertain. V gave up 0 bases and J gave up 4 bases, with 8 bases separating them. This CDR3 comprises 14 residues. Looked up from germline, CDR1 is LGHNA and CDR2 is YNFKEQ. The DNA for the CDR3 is TGTGCCAGCAGCCAAGATCTTCTAGCAGATACGCAGTATTTT. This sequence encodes CASSQDLLADTQYF.

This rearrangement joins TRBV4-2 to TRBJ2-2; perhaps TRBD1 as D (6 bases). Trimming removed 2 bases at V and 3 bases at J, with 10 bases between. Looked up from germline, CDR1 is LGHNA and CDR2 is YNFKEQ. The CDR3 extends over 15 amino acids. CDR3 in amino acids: CASSQKTGDTGELFF. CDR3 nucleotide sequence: TGTGCCAGCAGCCAAAAGACAGGAGACACCGGGGAGCTGTTTTTT.